This TCR beta chain is drawn from a study of cytomegalovirus exposure and HLA in healthy donors. Study results and limitations: Subsequent analysis of the roughly 120 validation repertoires found a tendency for first-cohort TCR clusters to co-occur.

In its sample, this clone was seen a few times. Its antigen is still unknown. Germline V gene sequence: CDR1 SNHLY, CDR2 FYNNEI. The germline V and J ends were trimmed by 1 base and 7 bases, with 11 bases remaining between them. The CDR3 runs to 14 residues. Some clones are missing from TCRdb's copy, which holds only in-frame ones; the method was immunoSEQ multiplex PCR. Of 200,000 or so clones listed, around 80% are singletons. What was sequenced was PBMCs. The receptor's source is a young woman in good health and CMV-seropositive. The chain couples TRBV2 to TRBJ1-5; TRBD1 might be the D (6 bases). The CDR3: CASSEVQGSQPQHF. The DNA for the CDR3 is TGTGCCAGCAGTGAAGTTCAGGGGAGCCAGCCCCAGCATTTT.